This T cell receptor (beta chain) was sequenced during a study of T cell responses to AZD1222 COVID-19 vaccine. General study findings and limits: Only a handful of AZD1222 recipients were seropositive at baseline.

After removal of 4 bases from V and 3 bases from J, the junction contained 9 bases not matched to a gene. The CDR3 contains 15 residues. Germline assignment: CDR1 MNHEY and CDR2 SMNVEV (reference sequence). Profiled with immunoSEQ multiplex PCR; TCRdb holds only in-frame clones, not every one. The repertoire holds some 150,000 clones, with approximately 94% as singletons. Details on this clone: Its antigen is as yet unknown.

The sequences come from peripheral blood, collected on day 0 of AZD1222 vaccination. This receptor was identified in an adult in good health. The rearrangement joins TRBV27 to TRBJ2-7; 7 nucleotides line up with TRBD1. The CDR3 DNA follows: TGTGCCAGCAGTTCTACCGGGACAGTACACTACGAGCAGTACTTC. This translates into CASSSTGTVHYEQYF.